The 7 T cell receptor beta chains listed next were all sequenced from one sample in a study of blood T cell repertoires in COVID-19. Generated by immunoSEQ multiplex PCR, the TCRdb table keeps only in-frame clones and is missing some. Of 220,000 or so clones listed, 70% to 85% were seen once; the top ten hold about 2%. The sequencing sample was made of peripheral blood. These receptors were obtained from a woman at least 80 years old with acute or convalescent COVID-19.

The chain links TRBV15 to TRBJ2-5, with a weak D call TRBD2 (5 bases). V was cut by 2 bases and J by 3 bases, with 13 bases left in between. The CDR3 consists of 15 residues. Germline V CDR1 and CDR2: LNHNV, YYDKDF (reference sequence). The CDR3 loop is CATSRPDGGKETQYF. Written as DNA, the CDR3 is TGTGCCACCAGCAGACCGGACGGAGGAAAAGAGACCCAGTACTTC.

The J gene is TRBJ1-4, the V gene TRBV3-1 (or the pseudogene TRBV3-2); perhaps TRBD1 as D (6 bases). The CDR3 covers 17 residues. V was pared by 5 bases and J by 0 bases, with 16 bases between. Germline V gene data show CDR1 as LGHDT and CDR2 as YNNKEL (reference sequence). The CDR3 sequence: CASSDRDTGATNEKLFF. The CDR3 bases are TGTGCCAGCAGCGACCGGGACACCGGGGCAACTAATGAAAAACTGTTTTTT.

J is TRBJ2-7 and V is TRBV5-5; D is possibly TRBD2 (6 bases). Germline lookup yields CDR1 SGHKS and CDR2 YYEKEE (reference sequence). The V gene lost 0 bases and the J gene lost 4 bases, with 11 bases spanning the gap. The CDR3 spans 14 residues. The chain's CDR3 is CASSLGGGLYEQYF. The CDR3 nucleotides are TGTGCCAGCAGCTTGGGGGGAGGTCTATACGAGCAGTACTTC.

This clone was seen more than once but under ten times. The V and J genes are TRBV5-1 and TRBJ1-2, with D possibly matching TRBD1 (6 bases). V gave up 0 bases and J gave up 3 bases, with 18 bases separating them. Germline CDR1 is SGHRS and CDR2 is YFSETQ. The CDR3 spans 17 residues. CDR3 region: CASSLDPGQFDDYGYTF. The CDR3 DNA reads TGCGCCAGCAGCTTGGACCCAGGACAGTTTGACGACTATGGCTACACCTTC.

The rearrangement uses TRBV18 and TRBJ1-4, with TRBD1 identical over 8 bases. Trimming removed 1 base from V and 5 bases from J; junction bases left unmatched: 9. This CDR3 contains 17 residues. Germline CDR1 and CDR2: KGHSH and LQKENI. This CDR3 reads CASSPLTRTGSNEKLFF. In DNA form, the CDR3 reads TGTGCCAGCTCACCACTAACGAGGACAGGGTCAAATGAAAAACTGTTTTTT.

The V gene is TRBV10-3, the J gene TRBJ1-2; TRBD1 matches at 8 bases. Trimming removed 3 bases from V and 6 bases from J; junction bases left unmatched: 6. Germline V gene lookup returns CDR1 ENHRY and CDR2 SYGVKD. This CDR3 is 14 amino acids long. Here the CDR3 reads CAISDLRTGNGYTF. CDR3 coding DNA: TGTGCCATCAGTGACCTTCGGACAGGGAATGGCTACACCTTC.

With regard to this clone: A read error may produce the germline difference seen at one junction end. The chain uses TRBV7-7 and TRBJ2-2; TRBD1 matches 7 bases. The CDR3 runs to 13 residues. Germline V gene data show CDR1 as SSHAT and CDR2 as FNYEAQ (reference sequence). As DNA, the CDR3 is TGTGCTAGCAGCCCGGGACAGAAATTGGAGCTGTTTTTT. Translating it yields CASSPGQKLELFF.